The present entry profiles one T cell receptor (beta chain) with its context. Its target is unknown. Produced via immunoSEQ multiplex PCR; TCRdb's table is partial and in-frame only. The sample includes tens of thousands of clones, approximately 70% of them seen just once. The data derive from a study of vaccination effects on CD4 cells after COVID-19. Antigen-specific CD4+ T cells expanded by the ViraFEST assay with viral peptide pools were then sequenced. After less than twelve days in culture, the CD4+ T cells were isolated. The study found no prior SARS-CoV-2 infection in the vaccine recipients, who tested negative for nucleocapsid antibodies. In culture with around 10 IU/ml IL-2 and 9 to 10 ug/ml peptides, PBMC were grown at 1.5 million to 2 million per well. This CDR3 spans 17 amino acids. Germline V lookup: CDR1 SSHAT, CDR2 FNYEAQ (reference sequence). J was trimmed by 5 bases and V by 1 base; bases with no gene match: 10.

The clonotype comes from a human donor who received a COVID-19 vaccine. The sample in question was CD4+ T cells from PBMCs cultured with HCoV-OC43 spike peptides, obtained before COVID-19 vaccination. Described subset: HCoV-OC43 spike overlapping peptide pool stimulation. The chain has TRBV7-7 and TRBJ2-5, with 10 bases lining up with TRBD2. The chain's CDR3 is CASSLGAASGGGETQYF. The CDR3, as DNA: TGTGCCAGCAGCTTAGGGGCGGCTAGCGGGGGAGGGGAGACCCAGTACTTC.